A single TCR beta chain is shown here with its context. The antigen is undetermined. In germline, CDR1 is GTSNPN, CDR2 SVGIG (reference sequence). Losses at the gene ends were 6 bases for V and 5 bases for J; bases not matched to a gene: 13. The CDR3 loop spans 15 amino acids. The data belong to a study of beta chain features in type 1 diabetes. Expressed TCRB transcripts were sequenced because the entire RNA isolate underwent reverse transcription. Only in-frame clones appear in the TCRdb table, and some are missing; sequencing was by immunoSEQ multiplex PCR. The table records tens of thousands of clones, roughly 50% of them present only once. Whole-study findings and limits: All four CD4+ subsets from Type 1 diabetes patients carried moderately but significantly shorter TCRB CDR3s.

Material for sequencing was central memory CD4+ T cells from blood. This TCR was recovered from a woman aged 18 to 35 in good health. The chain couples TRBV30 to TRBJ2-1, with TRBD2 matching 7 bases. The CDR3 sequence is CACPLREGIDNEQFF. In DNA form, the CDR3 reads TGTGCCTGCCCTCTGAGGGAGGGAATCGACAATGAGCAGTTCTTC.